This T cell receptor beta chain was identified in a study of Tregs in tolerant kidney transplant recipients (dated by TCRdb to the late 2010s). Turning to the overall study: The transplants used related donors along with nonmyeloablative bone marrow transplantation, and in the human trials mixed chimerism was transient. Before combined kidney and bone marrow transplantation, this study identified donor-specific regulatory T cells using TCRbeta sequencing and then followed those same cells after transplant.

The research as a whole found: Donor-specific Treg expansion was found to exceed global Treg expansion in tolerant patients, suggesting antigen-driven rather than nonspecific expansion. For some patients the PCR primers changed over time, which made it impossible to compare the samples from those patients at the nucleotide level. The most biologically relevant and donor-specific TCRbeta repertoire appeared to be identified by expanding Tregs with activated donor B cells. Because the study included only a small number of patients, the results must be confirmed in larger populations and under other immunosuppression protocols. Biological reproducibility was not examined directly, but technical replication error appeared to be minimal.

The sample's time point label is to be understood as: blood sample drawn before combined kidney and bone marrow transplant. Thawed PBMCs were FACS-sorted into unstimulated Tregs (CD4+CD25+CD127-), CD4+ non-Tregs (CD4+CD25-), CD4 cells and CD8 cells. Prior to Treg sorting, thawed PBMCs were rested overnight at 37 degrees C with around 190 IU/ml IL-2. The patients were a handful of recipients of combined kidney and bone marrow transplants from the ITN036ST trial, and samples were available only for these trial subjects. Healthy control blood was processed to PBMCs with a Ficoll density gradient and then cryopreserved, whereas patient PBMCs were collected both before and after transplant. About this clone: Its antigen target is currently unknown. No base quality information exists; no much larger clone differs at one position.

For TCRbeta CDR3 sequencing, genomic DNA from the sorted cells was extracted using the QIAGEN DNeasy Blood and Tissue Kit. High-throughput TCRbeta CDR3 sequencing was carried out commercially through immunoSEQ, with PCR amplification with bias correction and internal controls included. In the source study's methods: Unique productive TCRbeta sequences were defined by CDR3 nucleotide sequence where primers matched, otherwise by CDR3 amino acid sequence with Vbeta and Jbeta genes. To correct for sorting error, sequences found in more than one sorted population at a frequency ratio of 2:1 or less were discarded, and the remaining shared sequences were assigned to the population with the higher frequency. Donor-reactive sequences were defined as at least 5-fold expanded in CFSE-low cells versus unstimulated cells, with frequency of at least 0.01% in CFSE-low cells. Jensen-Shannon divergence, calculated on the top 100 TCRbeta sequences ranked by frequency, was used to quantify repertoire divergence. When a sample had multiple sequencing runs, each run was corrected for sorting error separately and the runs were then pooled. In its TCRdb copy, this immuneACCESS table keeps in-frame sequences only and misses some clones. Where compared with another copy, unresolved V genes explain less than half of these, and the others have no known cause. V and J calls plus clone size are reproduced from that table; the DNA served to infer D and trimming. The sample table records 60,000 to 75,000 clones; approximately 83% of these occur just once. The ten largest make up roughly 2% of the sample.

CDR1 and CDR2, per the germline V gene, are MGHDK and SYGVNS. From the cysteine up to the phenylalanine, the CDR3 has a length of 14 residues. Only the CDR3 region is kept as DNA, spanning 42 bases read in frame from base 1. V loses 5 bases of germline sequence and J loses 2 bases, and the interval between the two ends is 11 bases. The origin of this receptor is a human donor who received a combined kidney and bone marrow transplant. The sequence joins TRBV25-1 to TRBJ2-3; the D segment could be TRBD2, given 5 matching bases. The sample here was Tregs from blood, taken before the transplant. The DNA sequence is as follows: TGTGCCAGCAGTACACGGACTTACACAGATACGCAGTATTTT. The resulting protein is CASSTRTYTDTQYF.